This T cell receptor (beta chain) was profiled in a study of blood T cell repertoires in COVID-19 (dated by TCRdb to about 2020). Context from the whole study: Samples covering the acute and convalescent phases of COVID-19 were provided by collaborators in the United States, Italy and Spain. The material from the prospective study consisted of cDNA or gDNA derived from T cells, B-cell-depleted T cells, or PBMCs. Subjects who had been exposed to COVID-19, were actively infected with it, or had recovered from it provided the deeply sampled blood TCRbeta repertoires that made up the dataset. A freely available public database, intended as a resource for researchers studying the immune response to SARS-CoV-2, is where the repertoires were released. The samples were drawn from the first 160 participants of the ongoing ImmuneRACE study and from over 950 subjects provided by 6 global collaborators. The sample metadata nearly always contained a de-identified subject ID, COVID-19 status, age in years and sex. Where HLA class I and class II types were available, the types were taken from metadata supplied by the sample provider, not from assay-based typing.

Trimming costs V 1 base and J 0 bases, and their ends lie 9 bases apart. Its CDR3 holds 15 amino acids, cysteine through phenylalanine. The kept DNA is CDR3 alone, 45 bases in frame from the first base. According to the germline V gene (reference sequence), CDR1 reads MNHEY and CDR2 reads SMNVEV. Whole blood was collected in K2EDTA tubes by collaborating institutions according to the institutions' own protocols. Collaborator samples were shipped for TCRbeta analysis as frozen whole blood, isolated PBMCs, or DNA extracted from either sample type. TCRbeta CDR3 regions were amplified from genomic DNA by means of the immunoSEQ Assay, a bias-controlled multiplex PCR. The published analysis was carried out like this. The number of nucleated cells in each sample was estimated from the amplification of reference gene primers within the assay. Sequence reads were collapsed and filtered to measure the absolute abundance of every unique TCRbeta CDR3 rearrangement. Productive Simpson clonality was computed per sample as the square root of Simpson's diversity index over productive rearrangements. TCRdb limited this immuneACCESS table to in-frame rearrangements with V and J called. A share of clones is missing; checked studies link under half to unresolved V genes, and the rest is unexplained. The V and J calls and clone size are taken from that table; D and trimming were inferred from the DNA. This sample gives 210,000 or so clones in total; around nine tenths of them show up just once. 2.5% to 3.5% of the sample is taken by the ten largest.

Comment on this clone: Which antigen it targets is not known. No base quality information exists; no much larger clone differs at one position.

Overall study results and their limits: Clinical and demographic metadata were provided uncurated, with the amount varying by source and participant.

This sequence was found in a woman in her fifties or sixties with acute or convalescent COVID-19. The sample was peripheral blood. This receptor chain uses TRBV27 and TRBJ1-1; TRBD1 is a weak D gene call, 5 bases matching. DNA sequence: TGTGCCAGCAGTTTATGGCCGGACATGAACACTGAAGCTTTCTTT. This gives the protein CASSLWPDMNTEAFF.